The T cell receptor beta chain under discussion was sequenced for a study of T cell responses to AZD1222 COVID-19 vaccine. Study findings and constraints: Clonal diversity was possibly underestimated; the donors were predominantly white British and more often female. The study identified only a handful of AZD1222 recipients as seropositive at baseline. Distributed over spike, vaccine-associated CD4 TCRs predominated at 160-218 and 743-854.

This clone was seen only once. What it binds is not known. Sequenced by immunoSEQ multiplex PCR; TCRdb stores in-frame clones only, minus some. The table lists 130,000 to 150,000 clones, about 91% of them singletons. This sequence originates from an adult in good health. The specimen comprised peripheral blood, sampled on day 0 of AZD1222 vaccination.

The CDR3 here is CASSFAANTEAFF. Here the CDR3 DNA reads TGTGCCAGCAGTTTTGCGGCGAACACTGAAGCTTTCTTT. This chain joins TRBV12-3 or TRBV12-4 and TRBJ1-1; unclear D gene. V gave up 3 bases and J gave up 1 base, with 6 bases separating them. The CDR3 is 13 amino acids.